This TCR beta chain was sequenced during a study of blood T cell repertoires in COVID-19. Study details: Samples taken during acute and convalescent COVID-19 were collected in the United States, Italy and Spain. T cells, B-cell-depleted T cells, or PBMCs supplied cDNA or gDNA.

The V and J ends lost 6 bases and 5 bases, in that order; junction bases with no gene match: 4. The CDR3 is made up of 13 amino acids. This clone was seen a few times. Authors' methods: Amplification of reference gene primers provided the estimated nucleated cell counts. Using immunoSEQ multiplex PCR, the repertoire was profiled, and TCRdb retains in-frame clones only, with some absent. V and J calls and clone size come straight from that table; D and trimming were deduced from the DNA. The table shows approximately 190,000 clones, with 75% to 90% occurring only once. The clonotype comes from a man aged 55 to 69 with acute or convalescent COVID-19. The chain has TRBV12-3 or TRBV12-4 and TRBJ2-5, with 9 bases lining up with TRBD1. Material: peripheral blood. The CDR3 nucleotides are TGTGCCAGCAGAATAGACAGGGGGGAGACCCAGTACTTC. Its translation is CASRIDRGETQYF.